This T cell receptor (beta chain) was profiled in a study of T cell repertoires in cytomegalovirus infection. Study overall: Indications came from public TCR beta signatures; they pointed to CMV infection and to a matching HLA type.

TCRdb used MiXCR to reprocess the reads, holding one entry per CDR3 protein. The table lists some 77,000 distinct CDR3 sequences, more than 3.5% of them singletons. This clonotype was observed many times. The receptor was isolated from a human donor in good health (CMV status not recorded). Some clones in this sample may be carry-over from other donors' samples. The sequencing input was PBMCs.

CDR3 DNA sequence: TGTGCCAGCAGTGGGACAAAACACACCCTTGCGGGCAATCAGCCCCAGCATTTT. This gives the protein CASSGTKHTLAGNQPQHF. This rearrangement joins TRBV6-5 to TRBJ1-5; D is possibly TRBD1 (6 bases). V dropped 5 bases and J dropped 2 bases, with 22 bases sitting between them. CDR1 is MNHEY and CDR2 is SVGAGI in the germline V gene. The CDR3 contains 18 residues.